The 26 T cell receptor beta chains in this list originate from one sample, sequenced in a study of T cell clones after liver transplantation. Measured with immunoSEQ multiplex PCR; TCRdb has only the in-frame clones, and not every one. The data contain about 120,000 clones, 90% of them singletons. Material: CD4+ T cells from blood, obtained 12 months after liver transplant. The receptor source for this set is a human patient who received a liver transplant. Some T cells may trace back to the graft donor.

The CDR3 DNA reads TGTGCCAGCCACCCAGGATTTCAGCCCCAGCATTTT. This codes for CASHPGFQPQHF. This chain links TRBV28 with TRBJ1-5; D unclear. The length of the CDR3 is 12 residues. Between the trimmed V and J ends, which lost 8 bases and 6 bases, there was a span of 11 bases. The germline V gene has CDR1 MDHEN and CDR2 SYDVKM.

The J gene is TRBJ2-7, the V gene TRBV5-1; 7 bases agree with TRBD1. This CDR3 is built from 16 residues. Trimming cost V 1 base and J 3 bases; bases outside gene matches: 10. In germline, CDR1 is SGHRS, CDR2 YFSETQ. CDR3 nucleotide sequence: TGCGCCAGCAGCTTGACAGGGGCCCCCTCCCTCTACGAGCAGTACTTC. Translation: CASSLTGAPSLYEQYF.

V gene TRBV13 combines with J gene TRBJ2-3; D unresolved. With 2 bases removed from V and 3 bases from J, the gap between germline ends came to 3 bases. Germline V CDR1 and CDR2: PRHDT, FYEKMQ (reference sequence). This CDR3 contains 12 residues. The CDR3: CASSLQTDTQYF. The CDR3 nucleotides read TGTGCCAGCAGCTTACAAACAGATACGCAGTATTTT.

The CDR3 is CASSVDGASTEQYF. CDR3 nucleotides: TGTGCCAGCAGCGTAGACGGGGCCTCTACCGAGCAGTACTTC. The chain recombines TRBV9 with TRBJ2-7; D is possibly TRBD1 or TRBD2 (5 bases each). Germline CDR1 reads SGDLS; CDR2 reads YYNGEE. The CDR3 loop spans 14 amino acids. The V and J ends lost 0 bases and 6 bases respectively, with 13 bases between them.

As regards this clone: The same CDR3 is also encoded by other DNA sequences in this sample. V is TRBV5-1 and J is TRBJ2-7; TRBD1 matches 8 bases. Germline CDR1 reads SGHRS; CDR2 reads YFSETQ. V lost 0 bases and J lost 1; bases outside the gene matches: 6. CDR3 length: 16 amino acids. CDR3 residues: CASSLAVGQGSYEQYF. The CDR3 DNA reads TGCGCCAGCAGCTTGGCCGTCGGACAGGGTTCCTACGAGCAGTACTTC.

The chain employs TRBV28 and TRBJ2-7; 7 nucleotides align to TRBD1. CDR3 length: 15 residues. J gave up 5 bases and V 5 bases, and 12 bases lay outside the gene matches. In germline, CDR1 is MDHEN, CDR2 SYDVKM. The CDR3 here is CASSPADRVGHEQYF. CDR3 sequence (DNA): TGTGCCAGCAGTCCCGCAGACAGGGTAGGACACGAGCAGTACTTC.

The rearrangement uses TRBV27 and TRBJ1-1, with D hard to call. CDR1 and CDR2 (germline): MNHEY, SMNVEV (reference sequence). The CDR3 contains 14 residues. V was pared by 6 bases and J by 0 bases, with 11 bases between. The CDR3 protein is CASRLDLMNTEAFF. The CDR3 DNA reads TGTGCCAGCAGACTCGATCTTATGAACACTGAAGCTTTCTTT.

V is TRBV11-3 and J is TRBJ2-1, with a tentative D call TRBD1 (5 bases). Germline V gene lookup returns CDR1 SGHNT and CDR2 YENEEA. The V end lost 5 bases, the J end lost 1 base, and 9 bases lay between the germline ends. CDR3 length equals 14 residues. The CDR3 bases are TGTGCCAGCAGCCGCAGACAGTCCTACAATGAGCAGTTCTTC. This encodes CASSRRQSYNEQFF.

J is TRBJ2-7 and V is TRBV5-4; the match to TRBD2 covers 12 bases. Trimming removed 4 bases from V and 4 bases from J; junction bases left unmatched: 6. Per the germline V gene, CDR1 is SGHNT and CDR2 is YYREEE (reference sequence). The CDR3 covers 15 residues. The CDR3 DNA follows: TGTGCCAGCAGCGCCCTAGCGGGAGGGAGTTACGAGCAGTACTTC. Translated: CASSALAGGSYEQYF.

With respect to this clone: This CDR3 is also generated by other DNA sequences in the sample. The chain combines TRBV5-1 with TRBJ2-6; D is uncertain. The germline gives CDR1 SGHRS, CDR2 YFSETQ. Trimming shortened V by 4 bases and J by 0 bases, and 5 bases separated the two germline ends. The CDR3 consists of 14 residues. The DNA for the CDR3 is TGCGCCAGCAGCGATAGCTCTGGGGCCAACGTCCTGACTTTC. This sequence encodes CASSDSSGANVLTF.

This clone was seen once. The chain is built from TRBV29-1 and TRBJ2-4, with TRBD1 matching over 10 bases. Germline lookup yields CDR1 SQVTM and CDR2 ANQGSEA. V shed 5 bases and J 3 bases; nucleotides not matched to a gene: 7. The CDR3 spans 15 residues. CDR3 protein: CSVYGQGEVKNIQYF. CDR3 coding DNA: TGCAGCGTTTATGGACAGGGGGAGGTCAAAAACATTCAGTACTTC.

The DNA for the CDR3 is TGTGCCAGCAGTGCAGAGGGTGCGAGCAATCAGCCCCAGCATTTT. Translation gives CASSAEGASNQPQHF. This chain connects TRBV2 to TRBJ1-5; D gene unclear. Germline values: CDR1 SNHLY, CDR2 FYNNEI. V lost 4 bases and J 1 base, leaving 11 bases between the germline ends. The CDR3 extends over 15 amino acids.

The chain employs TRBV2 and TRBJ2-7; no firm D call. This CDR3 comprises 13 residues. V lost 3 bases and J 2 bases, leaving 8 bases between the germline ends. Germline V gene sequence: CDR1 SNHLY, CDR2 FYNNEI. CDR3 sequence reads: CASSDRTTYEQYF. Here the CDR3 DNA reads TGTGCCAGCAGTGACAGGACGACCTACGAGCAGTACTTC.

The chain has TRBV11-2 and TRBJ2-2; 9 nucleotides align to TRBD2. The germline V gene encodes CDR1 SGHAT and CDR2 FQNNGV. V gave up 5 bases and J gave up 5 bases; unmatched junction bases: 6. The CDR3 consists of 15 residues. The CDR3 nucleotides are TGTGCCAGCAGCCCCAACGCGGGAGGGACCGGGGAGCTGTTTTTT. Translation gives CASSPNAGGTGELFF.

This sequence joins TRBV30 and TRBJ1-1; D might be TRBD1 (6 bases). V lost 4 bases and J lost 3, with 15 bases in between. From germline, CDR1 is GTSNPN and CDR2 SVGIG (reference sequence). The CDR3 runs 14 residues. The chain's CDR3 is CAWKPRDKYTEAFF. The CDR3, as DNA: TGTGCCTGGAAACCCCGGGACAAATACACTGAAGCTTTCTTT.

The CDR3 reads CASSRTSGTDTQYF. The CDR3 coding sequence is TGCGCCAGCAGCCGGACTAGCGGCACAGATACGCAGTATTTT. The chain joins TRBV5-1 to TRBJ2-3; 9 positions match TRBD2. The V gene's germline CDR1 is SGHRS and CDR2 YFSETQ. The CDR3 has 14 amino acids. V shed 4 bases and J 1 base; nucleotides not matched to a gene: 1.

The rearrangement joins TRBV13 to TRBJ1-2; D unclear. CDR3 length: 16 amino acids. V lost 2 bases and J lost 2, with 15 bases in between. The germline CDR1 and CDR2 sequences are PRHDT and FYEKMQ (reference sequence). CDR3 sequence reads: CASSLWSGTLNYGYTF. CDR3 nucleotide sequence: TGTGCCAGCAGCTTATGGTCAGGAACACTCAACTATGGCTACACCTTC. Full variable domain (remainder filled in from reference TRBV13 and TRBJ1-2): AAGVIQSPRHLIKEKRETATLKCYPIPRHDTVYWYQQGPGQDPQFLISFYEKMQSDKGSIPDRFSAQQFSDYHSELNMSSLELGDSALYFCASSLWSGTLNYGYTFGSGTRLTVV.

The rearrangement uses TRBV4-2 and TRBJ2-7; the D gene is possibly TRBD2 (5 bases). The CDR3 is made up of 14 amino acids. Germline lookup yields CDR1 LGHNA and CDR2 YNFKEQ. Trimming shortened V by 0 bases and J by 4 bases, and 10 bases separated the two germline ends. In DNA form, the CDR3 reads TGTGCCAGCAGCCAAGATACTAGTCCTTACGAGCAGTACTTC. Protein: CASSQDTSPYEQYF.

J is TRBJ2-7 and V is TRBV6-5; the D is unclear. The V end was cut by 0 bases, the J end by 5 bases, with 11 bases between. Per germline, CDR1 MNHEY and CDR2 SVGAGI. The CDR3 loop spans 14 amino acids. The CDR3 is CASSYSSGLNEQYF. The CDR3 DNA follows: TGTGCCAGCAGTTACTCCAGTGGTCTGAACGAGCAGTACTTC.

The chain joins TRBV27 to TRBJ1-5; 9 bases fit TRBD1. The CDR3 totals 19 residues. In germline, CDR1 is MNHEY, CDR2 SMNVEV (reference sequence). The J segment lost 1 base and the V segment lost 6 bases, leaving 16 bases of the junction unmatched. CDR3: CASRKFGVGGQGSNQPQHF. The CDR3 DNA reads as TGTGCCAGCAGGAAATTTGGAGTCGGGGGACAGGGCAGCAATCAGCCCCAGCATTTT.

This chain uses TRBV19 with TRBJ2-1, with TRBD2 identical over 10 bases. The V gene end was trimmed by 4 bases and the J gene end by 7 bases; junction bases not matched to a gene: 10. The CDR3 is 16 residues long. Germline V gives CDR1 LNHDA, CDR2 SQIVND (reference sequence). This CDR3 is CASSTKREGTRNEQFF. For the CDR3, the DNA is TGTGCCAGTAGTACGAAGCGGGAGGGCACTAGGAATGAGCAGTTCTTC.

The rearrangement joins TRBV18 to TRBJ2-1; no clear D gene. The V gene's germline CDR1 is KGHSH and CDR2 LQKENI. The CDR3 runs 12 residues. V was shortened by 3 bases and J by 5 bases, with 5 bases between the two germline ends. The CDR3 sequence: CASSPQNNEQFF. The CDR3 nucleotides are TGTGCCAGCTCACCTCAGAACAATGAGCAGTTCTTC.

This chain joins TRBV7-9 and TRBJ2-3; the match to TRBD1 covers 10 bases. This CDR3 is 15 amino acids long. Trimming at V came to 4 bases and at J to 4 bases, leaving 5 bases not matched to a gene. Per the germline V gene, CDR1 is SEHNR and CDR2 is FQNEAQ (reference sequence). This CDR3 reads CASSSGTGEADTQYF. Written as DNA, the CDR3 is TGTGCCAGCAGCTCCGGGACAGGGGAGGCAGATACGCAGTATTTT.

The chain employs TRBV11-3 and TRBJ1-2; D gene uncertain. Deletions cut 1 base from V and 8 bases from J, with 11 bases between. Germline CDR1 SGHNT, CDR2 YENEEA. This CDR3 contains 13 residues. This CDR3 reads CASSLGPQRGYTF. The CDR3, as DNA: TGTGCCAGCAGCTTAGGGCCGCAACGGGGCTACACCTTC.

This chain joins TRBV11-1 and TRBJ2-5; either TRBD1 or TRBD2 may supply D (5 bases each). Germline loops: CDR1 SGHAT, CDR2 FQDESV (reference sequence). This CDR3 comprises 16 residues. V was shortened by 0 bases and J by 1 base, with 12 bases between the two germline ends. CDR3 region: CASSLALPGRQETQYF. In DNA, the CDR3 is TGTGCCAGCAGCTTAGCGCTACCGGGACGCCAAGAGACCCAGTACTTC.

In DNA, the CDR3 is TGTGCCAGCAGCAACTCCGGGACAGGGGGCGTCCAGCCCCAGCATTTT. This translates into CASSNSGTGGVQPQHF. This sequence joins TRBV21-1 and TRBJ1-5; the table's D call TRBD1 went unverified against the DNA. TRBV21-1 is a listed pseudogene. This CDR3 has 16 residues.